This is a list of T cell receptor beta chains from one sample in a study of blood T cell repertoires in COVID-19. Profiled with immunoSEQ multiplex PCR; TCRdb holds only in-frame clones, not every one. Among 250,000 or so clones listed, more than 75% were seen once. Material: peripheral blood. Receptors were obtained from a woman between 40 and 50 years old who had recovered from COVID-19. The CDR3 runs from the conserved cysteine through the conserved F or W. D genes are given only for firm matches. The size field is filled for only some rows; it gives once, few, many or a size class.

D: TRBD1
size: .
V: TRBV12-3/TRBV12-4
J: TRBJ1-1
DNA: TGTGCCACCACCCAGGGGGCCACTGAAGCTTTCTTT
CDR3: CATTQGATEAFF

D: .
size: .
V: TRBV4-1
J: TRBJ1-4
DNA: TGCGCCAGCAGCCACGGCGGGGGCGGTAATGAAAAACTGTTTTTT
CDR3: CASSHGGGGNEKLFF

D: .
size: .
V: TRBV4-1
J: TRBJ1-2
DNA: TGCGCCAGCAGCCGTTCAAAGGAGGCGGGGGGCGCGGGCTATGGCTACACCTTC
CDR3: CASSRSKEAGGAGYGYTF

D: TRBD2
size: .
V: TRBV27
J: TRBJ2-3
DNA: TGTGCCAGCAGCCCCCCCTCTAGCGGGAGGCCCACAGATACGCAGTATTTT
CDR3: CASSPPSSGRPTDTQYF

D: .
size: .
V: TRBV6-5
J: TRBJ1-1
DNA: TGTGCCAGCAGGAACAGGGCGGGTTGGGGCACTGAAGCTTTCTTT
CDR3: CASRNRAGWGTEAFF

D: .
size: .
V: TRBV30
J: TRBJ2-7
DNA: TGTGCCTGGAGTGGCCCTAGTTTCTCCTACGAGCAGTACTTC
CDR3: CAWSGPSFSYEQYF

D: TRBD2
size: .
V: TRBV5-4
J: TRBJ2-1
DNA: TGTGCCAGCAGCTTGGCCAGGCTAGCGGGGGGTTGGAATGAGCAGTTCTTC
CDR3: CASSLARLAGGWNEQFF

D: .
size: .
V: TRBV21-1
J: TRBJ2-1
DNA: TGTGCCAACCCGAAGGGAGCAGGGGGGAATGAGCAGTTCTTC
CDR3: CANPKGAGGNEQFF

D: .
size: once
V: TRBV6-5
J: TRBJ2-2
DNA: TGTGCCAGCAGTTACGATCTAGGACTCACCGGGGAGCTGTTTTTT
CDR3: CASSYDLGLTGELFF

D: .
size: .
V: TRBV11-3
J: TRBJ1-2
DNA: TGTGCCAGCAGCCCCGGGGGGGAGGGGTATGGCTACACCTTC
CDR3: CASSPGGEGYGYTF

D: .
size: .
V: TRBV12-3/TRBV12-4
J: TRBJ1-2
DNA: TGTGCCAGCAGTTTAGCGCAGGGCACGTACTACACCTTC
CDR3: CASSLAQGTYYTF

D: .
size: .
V: TRBV11-2
J: TRBJ1-4
DNA: TGTGCCAGCAGCGACTCAGACAATGAAAAACTGTTTTTT
CDR3: CASSDSDNEKLFF

D: .
size: once
V: TRBV7-2
J: TRBJ2-3
DNA: TGTGCCAGCAGCAAGGGACTCCGAGATACGCAGTATTTT
CDR3: CASSKGLRDTQYF

D: TRBD1
size: .
V: TRBV18
J: TRBJ2-1
DNA: TGTGCCAGCTCACCACGGACAGGGGTCTCCTACAATGAGCAGTTCTTC
CDR3: CASSPRTGVSYNEQFF

D: TRBD1
size: .
V: TRBV19
J: TRBJ1-2
DNA: TGTGCCAGTAGTCCCGGACAGGGGGCCCTCTATGGCTACACCTTC
CDR3: CASSPGQGALYGYTF

D: TRBD2
size: few
V: TRBV11-2
J: TRBJ2-1
DNA: TGTGCCAGCAGCCCGAGAATCGGGAGGGATGTGGAGCAGTTCTTC
CDR3: CASSPRIGRDVEQFF

D: .
size: .
V: TRBV5-1
J: TRBJ2-2
DNA: TGCGCCAGCAGCTTTGGGGCTCCCGGGGAGCTGTTTTTT
CDR3: CASSFGAPGELFF

D: .
size: .
V: TRBV5-1
J: TRBJ1-2
DNA: TGCGCCAGCAGCTTGGTGGCCACCTCCATATATGGCTACACCTTC
CDR3: CASSLVATSIYGYTF

D: TRBD2
size: .
V: TRBV4-2
J: TRBJ2-5
DNA: TGTGCCAGCAGCCAAGGTGGCGGGAGTGGGGGGGAGACCCAGTACTTC
CDR3: CASSQGGGSGGETQYF

D: TRBD1
size: .
V: TRBV24-1
J: TRBJ2-1
DNA: TGTGCCACCGCAACCGGGGGACAGGGTTACAATGAGCAGTTCTTC
CDR3: CATATGGQGYNEQFF

D: TRBD1
size: .
V: TRBV19
J: TRBJ2-7
DNA: TGTGCCAGTAGTGCCGGGACAGGAGGCTACGAGCAGTACTTC
CDR3: CASSAGTGGYEQYF

D: .
size: .
V: TRBV9
J: TRBJ2-2
DNA: TGTGCCAGCAGCCCCCCCGGGACAACGACCGGGGAGCTGTTTTTT
CDR3: CASSPPGTTTGELFF

D: .
size: .
V: TRBV7-9
J: TRBJ2-3
DNA: TGTGCCAGCAGCTCCCGGCGGGATACGCAGTATTTT
CDR3: CASSSRRDTQYF

D: .
size: .
V: TRBV4-3
J: TRBJ2-7
DNA: TGCGCCAGCAGCCGGAGGGGGCAGGGGGGCTCCTACGAGCAGTACTTC
CDR3: CASSRRGQGGSYEQYF

D: .
size: .
V: TRBV4-3
J: TRBJ2-3
DNA: TGCGCCAGCAGCCAAGATGGGGGCTCCTCGCCAGATACGCAGTATTTT
CDR3: CASSQDGGSSPDTQYF

D: TRBD1
size: few
V: TRBV5-1
J: TRBJ1-5
DNA: TGCGCCAGCAGCCCGGACAGGAGCAATCAGCCCCAGCATTTT
CDR3: CASSPDRSNQPQHF

D: .
size: .
V: TRBV11-2
J: TRBJ1-2
DNA: TGTGCCAGCAGCGCAGGCCCCAACTATGGCTACACCTTC
CDR3: CASSAGPNYGYTF

D: .
size: once
V: TRBV4-3
J: TRBJ2-3
DNA: TGCGCCAGCAGCCAAGAACACAGCACAGATACGCAGTATTTT
CDR3: CASSQEHSTDTQYF

D: .
size: .
V: TRBV6-5
J: TRBJ1-1
DNA: TGTGCCAGCAGAAAACAGGGGAACACTGAAGCTTTCTTT
CDR3: CASRKQGNTEAFF